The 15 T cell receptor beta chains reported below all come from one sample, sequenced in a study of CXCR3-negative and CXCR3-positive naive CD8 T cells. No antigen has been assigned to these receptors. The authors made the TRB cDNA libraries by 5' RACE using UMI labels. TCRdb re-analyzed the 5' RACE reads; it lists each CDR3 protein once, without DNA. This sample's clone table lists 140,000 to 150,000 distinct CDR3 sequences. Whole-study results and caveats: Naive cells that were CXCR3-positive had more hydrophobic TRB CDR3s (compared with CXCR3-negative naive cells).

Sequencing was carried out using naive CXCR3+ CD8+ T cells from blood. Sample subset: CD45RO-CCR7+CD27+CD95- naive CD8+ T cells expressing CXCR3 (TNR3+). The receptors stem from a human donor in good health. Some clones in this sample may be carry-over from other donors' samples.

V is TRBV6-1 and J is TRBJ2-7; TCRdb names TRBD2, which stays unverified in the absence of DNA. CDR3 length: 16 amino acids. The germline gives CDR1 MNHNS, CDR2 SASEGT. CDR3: CASSEAAGTELYEQYF.

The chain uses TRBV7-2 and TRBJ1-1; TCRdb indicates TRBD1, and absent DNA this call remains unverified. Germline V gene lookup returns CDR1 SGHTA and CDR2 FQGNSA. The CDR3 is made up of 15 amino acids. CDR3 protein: CASSLDPGGVTEAFF.

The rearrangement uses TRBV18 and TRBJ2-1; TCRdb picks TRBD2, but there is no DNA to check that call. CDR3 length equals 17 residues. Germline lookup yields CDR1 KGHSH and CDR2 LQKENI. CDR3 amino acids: CASSPSTSGGSYNEQFF.

CDR3 loop: CASSFEIRATKNIQYF. The J gene is TRBJ2-4, the V gene TRBV28; TCRdb's D call, TRBD1, is unchecked because there is no DNA. Germline CDR1 is MDHEN and CDR2 is SYDVKM. The CDR3 runs to 16 residues.

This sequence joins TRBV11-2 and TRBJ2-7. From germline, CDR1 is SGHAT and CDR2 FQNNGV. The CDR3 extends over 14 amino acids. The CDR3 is CASSLLWQTYEQYF.

CDR3 residues: CASSLRTPAGYTF. The chain joins TRBV5-1 to TRBJ1-2. Germline V gene data show CDR1 as SGHRS and CDR2 as YFSETQ. This CDR3 is 13 amino acids long.

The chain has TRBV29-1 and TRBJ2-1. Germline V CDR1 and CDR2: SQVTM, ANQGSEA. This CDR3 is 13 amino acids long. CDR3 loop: CSGAGGSYNEQFF.

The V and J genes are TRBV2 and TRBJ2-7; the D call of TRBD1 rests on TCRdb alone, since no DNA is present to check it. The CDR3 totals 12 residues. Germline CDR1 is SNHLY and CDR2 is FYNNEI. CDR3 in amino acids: CASRGGPYEQYF.

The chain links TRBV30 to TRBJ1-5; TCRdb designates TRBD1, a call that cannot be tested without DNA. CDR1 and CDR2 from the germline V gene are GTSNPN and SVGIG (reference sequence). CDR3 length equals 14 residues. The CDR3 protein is CAWGPGQGFKPQHF.

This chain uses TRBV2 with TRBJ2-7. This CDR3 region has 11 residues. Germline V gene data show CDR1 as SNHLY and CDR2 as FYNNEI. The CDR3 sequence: CASLATYEQYF.

CDR3 sequence: CATSDTLHGELFF. The chain employs TRBV24-1 and TRBJ2-2. The CDR3 sequence is 13 residues long. CDR1 is KGHDR and CDR2 is SFDVKD in the germline V gene.

The CDR3 spells CASSLTGQNYYEQYF. The rearrangement links TRBV12-3 or TRBV12-4 to TRBJ2-7; the TCRdb call, TRBD1, lacks DNA for checking. The CDR3 has 15 amino acids.

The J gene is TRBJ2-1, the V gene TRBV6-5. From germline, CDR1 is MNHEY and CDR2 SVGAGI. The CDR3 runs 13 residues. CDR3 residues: CASSYSGSNEQFF.

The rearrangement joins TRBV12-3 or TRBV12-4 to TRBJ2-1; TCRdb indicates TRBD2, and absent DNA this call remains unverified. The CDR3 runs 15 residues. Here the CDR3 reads CASSPGLGATDEQFF.

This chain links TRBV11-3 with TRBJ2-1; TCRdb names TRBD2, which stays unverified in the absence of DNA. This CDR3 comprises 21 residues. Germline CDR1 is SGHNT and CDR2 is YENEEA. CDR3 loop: CASSKYPGVAGELSSYNEQFF.